Presented here are 27 T cell receptor beta chains from one specimen sequenced in a study of T cell changes during pregnancy in multiple sclerosis. Profiling relied on immunoSEQ multiplex PCR, and the TCRdb table lists in-frame clones only, not all of them. The table records just under 70,000 clones, about 89% of them present only once. Sequencing used peripheral blood, obtained in the second trimester of pregnancy. Receptor source: a female donor with multiple sclerosis, enrolled in a pregnancy study.

This chain joins TRBV29-1 and TRBJ2-7; tentative D call: TRBD1 (5 bases). The V and J ends lost 5 bases and 2 bases respectively, with 10 bases between them. The germline CDR1 and CDR2 sequences are SQVTM and ANQGSEA. The CDR3 runs 12 residues. CDR3 in amino acids: CSVRQGPYEQYF. The CDR3 bases are TGCAGCGTTCGGCAGGGTCCCTACGAGCAGTACTTC.

This clone showed up just once. The CDR3 spells CASSLRDRATGELFF. The CDR3 DNA is TGTGCCAGCAGCCTAAGGGACAGGGCGACCGGGGAGCTGTTTTTT. The chain combines TRBV5-6 with TRBJ2-2, with TRBD1 matching 9 bases. Unmatched junction bases numbered 6, after V lost 4 bases and J lost 5 bases. Per germline, CDR1 SGHDT and CDR2 YYEEEE. The CDR3 covers 15 residues. The whole variable domain, remainder taken from reference TRBV5-6 and TRBJ2-2, is DAGVTQSPTHLIKTRGQQVTLRCSPKSGHDTVSWYQQALGQGPQFIFQYYEEEERQRGNFPDRFSGHQFPNYSSELNVNALLLGDSALYLCASSLRDRATGELFFGEGSRLTVL.

The CDR3 loop reads CASGHPGNTIYF. The DNA for the CDR3 is TGTGCCAGTGGACACCCTGGAAACACCATATATTTT. J is TRBJ1-3 and V is TRBV19, with a possible D match to TRBD1 (5 bases). Per the germline V gene, CDR1 is LNHDA and CDR2 is SQIVND (reference sequence). The CDR3 is made up of 12 amino acids. The V end lost 8 bases, the J end lost 2 bases, and 7 bases lay between the germline ends.

The chain joins TRBV7-6 to TRBJ2-3; TRBD2 aligns across 16 bases. Trimming at V came to 6 bases and at J to 7 bases, leaving 16 bases not matched to a gene. There are 19 residues in the CDR3. Germline V gene lookup returns CDR1 SGHVS and CDR2 FNYEAQ. DNA for the CDR3: TGTGCCAGCAGACCAACCGGGACTAGCGGGGGGGCTACGGGAAATACGCAGTATTTT. Translated: CASRPTGTSGGATGNTQYF.

The chain joins TRBV7-9 to TRBJ2-5; the D gene is possibly TRBD1 (5 bases). Trimming took off 3 bases at V and 3 bases at J, with 8 bases between the two ends. The CDR3 totals 13 residues. Germline lookup yields CDR1 SEHNR and CDR2 FQNEAQ (reference sequence). The CDR3 is CASSLIREETQYF. The CDR3 nucleotides are TGTGCCAGCAGCTTGATCAGGGAAGAGACCCAGTACTTC.

Here the CDR3 DNA reads TGTGCCAGCACCCCACAGGAGACGAACACCGGGGAGCTGTTTTTT. Its translation: CASTPQETNTGELFF. This chain links TRBV7-9 with TRBJ2-2; TRBD1 might be the D (5 bases). Germline V gives CDR1 SEHNR, CDR2 FQNEAQ (reference sequence). The CDR3 is made up of 15 amino acids. V lost 7 bases and J 0 bases, leaving 12 bases between the germline ends.

V and J are TRBV14 and TRBJ2-1; TRBD2 matches 7 bases. Germline V CDR1 and CDR2: SGHDN, FVKESK. There are 16 residues in the CDR3. V was clipped by 0 bases and J by 0 bases; unmatched bases: 2. CDR3 bases: TGTGCCAGCAGCCAAGACGGGGGGAGCTCCTACAATGAGCAGTTCTTC. It encodes CASSQDGGSSYNEQFF. The full variable domain, its missing parts supplied by reference TRBV14 and TRBJ2-1, is EAGVTQFPSHSVIEKGQTVTLRCDPISGHDNLYWYRRVMGKEIKFLLHFVKESKQDESGMPNNRFLAERTGGTYSTLKVQPAELEDSGVYFCASSQDGGSSYNEQFFGPGTRLTVL.

The chain couples TRBV27 to TRBJ1-1; 9 bases are a match to TRBD1. The germline V gene has CDR1 MNHEY and CDR2 SMNVEV (reference sequence). V dropped 9 bases and J dropped 4; count of bases not matched to a gene: 9. This CDR3 spans 14 amino acids. CDR3 DNA sequence: TGTGCCAGTTTCTTACAGGGGGCGAGCACTGAAGCTTTCTTT. The encoded protein is CASFLQGASTEAFF.

The gene calls are TRBV27 and TRBJ1-1; no firm D call. The CDR3 length is 13 residues. Germline CDR1 is MNHEY and CDR2 is SMNVEV (reference sequence). With 6 bases removed from V and 11 bases from J, the gap between germline ends came to 19 bases. For the CDR3, the DNA is TGTGCCAGCAGCCCCCTTTCGTCCGGTGAGGCTTTCTTT. Residues: CASSPLSSGEAFF.

The J gene is TRBJ1-5, the V gene TRBV7-2, with TRBD1 matching over 10 bases. The CDR3 contains 15 residues. CDR1 is SGHTA and CDR2 is FQGNSA in the germline V gene. After removal of 5 bases from V and 1 base from J, the junction contained 2 bases not matched to a gene. The CDR3 nucleotides are TGTGCCAGCAGCCCGACAGGGGGCAGCAATCAGCCCCAGCATTTT. This sequence encodes CASSPTGGSNQPQHF.

J is TRBJ2-1 and V is TRBV9, with TRBD1 identical over 7 bases. V shed 3 bases and J 6 bases; nucleotides not matched to a gene: 3. The CDR3 length is 13 residues. Germline CDR1 reads SGDLS; CDR2 reads YYNGEE. CDR3 nucleotide sequence: TGTGCCAGCAGCGAAGCAGGGGGCAATGAGCAGTTCTTC. Translation: CASSEAGGNEQFF.

This chain joins TRBV7-2 and TRBJ2-5; TRBD2 aligns across 9 bases. CDR3 length: 16 amino acids. Trimming cost V 2 bases and J 5 bases; bases outside gene matches: 9. Germline-derived CDR1 and CDR2 are SGHTA and FQGNSA. CDR3 nucleotide sequence: TGTGCCAGCAGCTTATGGGCTAGCGGGATCGGGGAGACCCAGTACTTC. Protein sequence: CASSLWASGIGETQYF.

Only a few counts were recorded for this clone. The chain uses TRBV19 and TRBJ1-1, with D tentatively TRBD1 (5 bases). V lost 5 bases to trimming and J lost 2 bases, with 12 bases between them. CDR1 is LNHDA, CDR2 SQIVND, per germline (reference sequence). This CDR3 region has 14 residues. The CDR3 region has the DNA TGTGCCAGTAGTTACCAGGGTGCTAACACTGAAGCTTTCTTT. Translating it yields CASSYQGANTEAFF.

The genes are TRBV4-3 and TRBJ1-2; D uncertain. The CDR3 is 14 amino acids. V was trimmed by 3 bases and J by 4 bases, leaving 12 bases between them. In germline, CDR1 is LGHNA, CDR2 YSLEER. CDR3 in amino acids: CASSHLVEGYGYTF. The CDR3 DNA follows: TGCGCCAGCAGCCATTTAGTTGAGGGCTATGGCTACACCTTC.

This clone is a singleton in its sample. The chain joins TRBV19 to TRBJ1-1, with TRBD1 as a possible D gene (5 bases). The germline gives CDR1 LNHDA, CDR2 SQIVND (reference sequence). V shed 6 bases and J shed 0 bases, with 14 bases lying between them. The CDR3 extends over 15 amino acids. Here the CDR3 DNA reads TGTGCCAGTAGATACAGAGAAGGGGTGAACACTGAAGCTTTCTTT. It encodes CASRYREGVNTEAFF. Based on the CDR3 plus reference TRBV19 and TRBJ1-1, the full variable domain is DGGITQSPKYLFRKEGQNVTLSCEQNLNHDAMYWYRQDPGQGLRLIYYSQIVNDFQKGDIAEGYSVSREKKESFPLTVTSAQKNPTAFYLCASRYREGVNTEAFFGQGTRLTVV.

The chain carries TRBV29-1 and TRBJ2-2, with D hard to call. Germline V CDR1 and CDR2: SQVTM, ANQGSEA. The length of the CDR3 is 13 residues. Trimming removed 4 bases from V and 6 bases from J, with 12 bases in between. CDR3 bases: TGCAGCGTTGGTGGTTTTCGGGCCGGGGAGCTGTTTTTT. Its protein is CSVGGFRAGELFF.

J is TRBJ1-1 and V is TRBV9, with D unclear. Germline lookup yields CDR1 SGDLS and CDR2 YYNGEE. The V and J ends lost 5 bases and 7 bases respectively, with 15 bases between them. CDR3 size: 13 residues. The CDR3: CASSSLSGGEAFF. The CDR3 bases are TGTGCCAGCAGTTCCCTTTCAGGAGGTGAAGCTTTCTTT.

V usage is TRBV7-9 and J usage is TRBJ2-7; D perhaps matches TRBD1 (6 bases). The CDR3 has 14 amino acids. With 4 bases removed from V and 5 bases from J, the gap between germline ends came to 15 bases. Germline CDR1 SEHNR, CDR2 FQNEAQ (reference sequence). The CDR3 protein is CASSSIGGPDEQYF. The CDR3 DNA is TGTGCCAGCAGCTCCATTGGGGGCCCTGACGAGCAGTACTTC.

This chain connects TRBV18 to TRBJ1-1; 8 bases line up with TRBD1. CDR1 and CDR2 (germline): KGHSH, LQKENI. After removal of 0 bases from V and 9 bases from J, the junction contained 6 bases not matched to a gene. The CDR3 loop spans 14 amino acids. CDR3 in DNA: TGTGCCAGCTCACCACCCGGGCAGGGGGCGAAAGCTTTCTTT. It specifies CASSPPGQGAKAFF.

This clone was detected only once. V gene TRBV14 combines with J gene TRBJ2-1; possible D gene TRBD2, 5 bases. CDR3 length: 15 amino acids. The germline V gene encodes CDR1 SGHDN and CDR2 FVKESK. Between the trimmed V and J ends, which lost 4 bases and 4 bases, there was a span of 14 bases. The CDR3 region is CASSPRGQRYNEQFF. The CDR3 DNA follows: TGTGCCAGCAGCCCCCGAGGGCAGAGATACAATGAGCAGTTCTTC.

The chain carries TRBV7-6 and TRBJ2-7; 11 nucleotides agree with TRBD1. With 5 bases clipped from V and 7 bases from J, the junction kept 7 bases outside the gene matches. The V gene's germline CDR1 is SGHVS and CDR2 FNYEAQ. The CDR3 runs to 14 residues. DNA of the CDR3: TGTGCCAGCAGCAGACTGGGACAGGGGGAAGAGCAGTACTTC. It yields the protein CASSRLGQGEEQYF.

This sequence joins TRBV6-7 and TRBJ1-5; tentatively, D is TRBD1 (6 bases). TRBV6-7 is marked as an open reading frame, function uncertain. This CDR3 has 19 amino acids. The V end was cut by 2 bases, the J end by 3 bases, with 23 bases between. The CDR3 DNA is TGTGCCAGCAGTTACCGACCGATAGGACAGCCCCTGCCCAATCAGCCCCAGCATTTT. It encodes CASSYRPIGQPLPNQPQHF.

This rearrangement joins TRBV4-3 to TRBJ1-1; tentatively, D is TRBD1 (6 bases). CDR3 length: 18 residues. V was trimmed by 3 bases and J by 0 bases, leaving 20 bases between them. Germline V gives CDR1 LGHNA, CDR2 YSLEER. CDR3 sequence (DNA): TGCGCCAGCAGCCATATAGTAGGAACAGGGCCTATGAACACTGAAGCTTTCTTT. The encoded protein is CASSHIVGTGPMNTEAFF.

V usage is TRBV7-9 and J usage is TRBJ2-3; 15 bases are shared with TRBD2. V lost 4 bases to trimming and J lost 3 bases; unmatched junction nucleotides: 5. Germline lookup yields CDR1 SEHNR and CDR2 FQNEAQ (reference sequence). The CDR3 is made up of 17 amino acids. The CDR3, as DNA: TGTGCCAGCAGCTCCGGACTAGCGGGGGGGGGAACAGATACGCAGTATTTT. Amino acid sequence: CASSSGLAGGGTDTQYF.

The CDR3 nucleotides are TGTGCCAGCAGCAAAGGGGTGGAACGAAGGGGATCTGAAGCTTTCTTT. This gives the protein CASSKGVERRGSEAFF. The chain links TRBV21-1 to TRBJ1-1; the D call TRBD1 from the table was never checked on the DNA. TRBV21-1 is annotated as a pseudogene. This CDR3 is built from 16 residues.

CDR3 amino acids: CASSPGSRGYTF. In DNA form, the CDR3 reads TGTGCCAGCAGCCCGGGATCTCGAGGCTACACCTTC. The V call is TRBV9, the J call TRBJ1-2, with D uncertain. Trimming stripped 4 bases from V and 8 bases from J, with 12 bases between. The CDR3 has 12 residues. CDR1 is SGDLS, CDR2 YYNGEE, per germline.

The chain employs TRBV11-3 and TRBJ1-2; the D gene is possibly TRBD1 (5 bases). The germline gives CDR1 SGHNT, CDR2 YENEEA. The CDR3 loop spans 14 amino acids. The V end lost 3 bases, the J end lost 4 bases, and 12 bases lay between the germline ends. CDR3 region: CASSFRTQGYGYTF. For the CDR3, the DNA is TGTGCCAGCAGCTTTCGGACCCAGGGCTATGGCTACACCTTC.